One sample yielded the 3 T cell receptor beta chains listed below, sequenced in a study of human T cells and chemical hapten exposure. Sample time point: patch test 1, 2 weeks after DPC sensitization. Treatment: therapeutic diphenylcyclopropenone sensitization with weekly scalp DPC. TCRdb used MiXCR to reprocess the RACE reads, holding one entry per CDR3 protein. The data hold around 120,000 distinct CDR3 sequences, with approximately 14% observed a single time. This specimen was whole blood, taken in connection with sensitization to the hapten diphenylcyclopropenone (DPC). The receptors come from a young man with alopecia areata. Some clones in this sample may be carry-over from other donors' samples.

The J gene is TRBJ2-3, the V gene TRBV20-1; TRBD2 matches at 11 bases. Germline V gene data show CDR1 as DFQATT and CDR2 as SNEGSKA (reference sequence). After removal of 6 bases from V and 0 bases from J, the junction contained 8 bases not matched to a gene. The CDR3 sequence is 16 residues long. The CDR3 loop reads CSALRLAGRSTDTQYF. CDR3 bases: TGCAGTGCCCTAAGACTAGCGGGGCGAAGCACAGATACGCAGTATTTT.

The sample holds a few counts of this clonotype. The chain is built from TRBV7-8 and TRBJ2-1, with D perhaps matching TRBD1 or TRBD2 (5 bases each). The germline V and J ends were trimmed by 5 bases and 3 bases, with 14 bases remaining between them. The CDR3 totals 15 residues. The germline gives CDR1 SGHVS, CDR2 FQNEAQ. CDR3 nucleotide sequence: TGTGCCAGCAGCCTCCCCTGGGGGATCTACAATGAGCAGTTCTTC. Translated: CASSLPWGIYNEQFF.

This sequence joins TRBV6-5 and TRBJ1-5; 7 positions agree with TRBD1. The CDR3 loop spans 14 amino acids. CDR1 and CDR2 from the germline V gene are MNHEY and SVGAGI. V trimming: 6 bases; J trimming: 4 bases; junction bases outside the gene matches: 6. The CDR3: CASSLGTANQPQHF. CDR3 DNA: TGTGCCAGCAGCCTAGGGACAGCAAATCAGCCCCAGCATTTT.